These 21 T cell receptor beta chains came from one sample sequenced in a study of breast tumors, draining lymph nodes, adjacent tissues. Axillary draining lymph nodes of breast cancer patients supplied the node samples. TCRdb recomputed calls from the multiplex PCR reads with MiXCR, one row per CDR3 protein. The sample has about 230,000 distinct CDR3 sequences, 32% seen once. Sequencing was performed on axillary lymph node tissue. These receptors came from a female donor with breast cancer. Some clones in this sample may be carry-over from other donors' samples.

This clonotype was seen many times. This sequence joins TRBV9 and TRBJ2-3, with D perhaps TRBD1 (6 bases). Germline V gives CDR1 SGDLS, CDR2 YYNGEE. The CDR3 length is 19 residues. V gave up 0 bases and J gave up 0 bases, with 20 bases separating them. The CDR3: CASSVAGDIRDPSTDTQYF. The CDR3 nucleotides read TGTGCCAGCAGCGTAGCTGGGGACATTAGAGATCCAAGCACAGATACGCAGTATTTT.

The CDR3 DNA sequence: TGTGCCAGCAGTGCGCAAGGGGGGAGACGTGGAGGTACGCAGTATTTT. Its protein product is CASSAQGGRRGGTQYF. The chain uses TRBV25-1 and TRBJ2-3, with D perhaps TRBD1 or TRBD2 (6 bases each). Between the trimmed V and J ends, which lost 4 bases and 8 bases, there was a span of 22 bases. The CDR3 has 16 residues. Germline lookup yields CDR1 MGHDK and CDR2 SYGVNS.

This clonotype has ten or more counts. The chain employs TRBV24-1 and TRBJ2-2; TRBD2 is a possible D gene (6 bases). CDR1 and CDR2 from the germline V gene are KGHDR and SFDVKD. Trimming took off 5 bases at V and 0 bases at J, with 9 bases between the two ends. CDR3 size: 15 residues. In DNA, the CDR3 is TGTGCCACCAGTGGCCTAGCGCCGAACACCGGGGAGCTGTTTTTT. Amino acids: CATSGLAPNTGELFF.

In its sample, this clonotype was seen many times. This chain links TRBV2 with TRBJ2-7, with D possibly matching TRBD1 (5 bases). Trimming left V 6 bases short and J 1 base short, with 10 bases between. The CDR3 contains 13 residues. CDR1 SNHLY and CDR2 FYNNEI come from the germline V gene. CDR3 region: CASRAGWSYEQYF. The CDR3 DNA follows: TGTGCCAGCAGGGCAGGGTGGTCCTACGAGCAGTACTTC.

This clonotype occurred many times. V usage is TRBV6-2 or TRBV6-3 and J usage is TRBJ1-6; no definite D call. This CDR3 contains 14 residues. Trimming removed 6 bases from V and 10 bases from J, with 16 bases in between. Germline V lookup: CDR1 MNHEY, CDR2 SVGEGT. For the CDR3, the DNA is TGTGCCAGCAGCCTACGTGATTTAGAGTCACCCCTCCACTTT. It yields the protein CASSLRDLESPLHF.

For this clonotype: A much larger clone differs from this one at a single base, so this may be a read error. This chain connects TRBV19 to TRBJ1-1, with 9 bases matching TRBD1. CDR3 length equals 14 residues. J lost 6 bases, V lost 3 bases, and 5 bases had no gene match. Per germline, CDR1 LNHDA and CDR2 SQIVND (reference sequence). CDR3 protein: CASSIQRTGAEAFF. The CDR3 DNA sequence: TGTGCCAGTAGTATTCAGCGGACAGGGGCTGAAGCTTTCTTT.

Many counts were recorded for this clonotype. The gene calls are TRBV30 and TRBJ2-1; 7 bases align to TRBD2. The CDR3 is 14 amino acids. The J segment lost 7 bases and the V segment lost 0 bases, leaving 6 bases of the junction unmatched. Germline V gene data show CDR1 as GTSNPN and CDR2 as SVGIG (reference sequence). In DNA form, the CDR3 reads TGTGCCTGGAGTGTTGGTAGCGGGTGGAATGAGCAGTTCTTC. Translating gives CAWSVGSGWNEQFF.

This sequence joins TRBV4-2 and TRBJ1-2; 8 nucleotides align to TRBD1. From germline, CDR1 is LGHNA and CDR2 YNFKEQ. The CDR3 contains 15 residues. Trimming took 1 base from V and 8 from J; bases not matched to a gene: 9. In DNA, the CDR3 is TGTGCCAGCAGCCAAGCCGGGACAGGCCCTGGCGGCTACACCTTC. Its protein product is CASSQAGTGPGGYTF.

This clonotype was observed many times. This chain links TRBV7-3 with TRBJ2-1; tentatively, D is TRBD2 (5 bases). Trimming cost V 5 bases and J 5 bases, with 10 bases left between them. This CDR3 has 13 residues. The germline V gene has CDR1 SGHTA and CDR2 FQGTGA. The CDR3 loop is CASSPARDNEQFF. As DNA, the CDR3 is TGTGCCAGCAGCCCAGCGAGGGACAATGAGCAGTTCTTC.

This clonotype appeared a single time. This chain connects TRBV12-3 or TRBV12-4 to TRBJ1-2, with 7 bases that match TRBD1. The CDR3 totals 13 residues. V shed 8 bases, J shed 5 bases, and the junction held 8 bases outside the gene matches. The CDR3 DNA reads as TGTGCCAGCTCTGACAGGGTACGTTATGGCTACACCTTC. Translation gives CASSDRVRYGYTF.

V gene TRBV20-1 combines with J gene TRBJ1-4, with D possibly matching TRBD1 (6 bases). V was shortened by 5 bases and J by 4 bases, with 11 bases between the two germline ends. The germline V gene has CDR1 DFQATT and CDR2 SNEGSKA (reference sequence). The CDR3 has 13 residues. CDR3 amino acids: CSAHRAFNEKLFF. CDR3 coding DNA: TGCAGTGCTCACAGGGCCTTTAATGAAAAACTGTTTTTT.

In this sample, this clonotype turned up many times. The V gene is TRBV29-1, the J gene TRBJ2-5; D is perhaps TRBD2 (6 bases). The germline V gene has CDR1 SQVTM and CDR2 ANQGSEA. Trimming shortened V by 7 bases and J by 1 base, and 10 bases separated the two germline ends. The CDR3 has 12 residues. For the CDR3, the DNA is TGCAGCGCCGGGACTGGCCAAGAGACCCAGTACTTC. As protein: CSAGTGQETQYF.

This clonotype has a count of ten or more. The V call is TRBV6-5, the J call TRBJ2-7; TRBD2 might be the D (6 bases). CDR1 MNHEY and CDR2 SVGAGI come from the germline V gene. The CDR3 runs 15 residues. The V end was cut by 11 bases, the J end by 0 bases, with 20 bases between. The CDR3 spells CAVRGKHRSSYEQYF. CDR3 sequence (DNA): TGTGCCGTCCGGGGGAAACACAGAAGCTCCTACGAGCAGTACTTC.

With regard to this clonotype: At one of its ends the junction is not consistent with the germline gene, which may arise from a read error. This chain uses TRBV7-8 with TRBJ2-7; TRBD2 agrees at 7 bases. The CDR3 is 15 residues long. In germline, CDR1 is SGHVS, CDR2 FQNEAQ. The CDR3 here is CASSPYLAESYEQHF. As DNA, the CDR3 is TGTGCCAGCAGCCCATACCTAGCGGAGTCCTACGAGCAGCACTTC. Combining the CDR3 with reference TRBV7-8 and TRBJ2-7 gives the whole variable domain GAGVSQSPRYKVAKRGQDVALRCDPISGHVSLFWYQQALGQGPEFLTYFQNEAQLDKSGLPSDRFFAERPEGSVSTLKIQRTQQEDSAVYLCASSPYLAESYEQHFGPGTRLTVT.

As for this clonotype: The junction departs from germline at one end; a sequencing error may be responsible. The genes are TRBV12-3 or TRBV12-4 and TRBJ1-2; D ambiguous. The CDR3 runs 13 residues. The CDR3, as DNA: TGTACCAGCAGTCTCGTGGGGTCCTATGGCTACACCTTC. Translated: CTSSLVGSYGYTF.

Worth noting for this clonotype: A read error may be the cause here, since a much bigger clone is one base away. The chain combines TRBV6-4 with TRBJ2-1, with 9 bases lining up with TRBD2. Germline assignment: CDR1 MRHNA and CDR2 SNTAGT. Trimming cost V 0 bases and J 8 bases; bases outside gene matches: 8. There are 16 residues in the CDR3. The CDR3 DNA is TGTGCCAGCAGTGACTCGGGACTAGCTTTTAGTGATGAGCAGTTCTTC. It is translated as CASSDSGLAFSDEQFF.

Concerning this clonotype: The junction departs from the called germline gene at one end, perhaps through a read error. The rearrangement links TRBV6-5 to TRBJ1-2; D not resolved. Germline-derived CDR1 and CDR2 are MNHEY and SVGAGI. The CDR3 loop spans 15 amino acids. The CDR3 nucleotides read TGTGCCATCAGTCCACAGAAATCGGGAGCCTATGGCTACACCTTC. Encoded protein: CAISPQKSGAYGYTF.

This clonotype occurred many times. Mismatch with germline at one junction end may stem from a read error. The genes are TRBV6-6 and TRBJ2-7; possibly TRBD1 for D (6 bases). This CDR3 region has 15 residues. Germline values: CDR1 MNHNY, CDR2 SVGAGI (reference sequence). The CDR3 DNA reads as TGTGCCAGCAGTCACTCAATGGACAGCTCCTACGAGCAGTACTTC. Protein product: CASSHSMDSSYEQYF.

This clonotype was counted at least ten times. The DNA for the CDR3 is TGTGCCATCAGTGAGCGGAAGGGCGGGGATAGCACTGAAGCTTTCTTT. This gives the protein CAISERKGGDSTEAFF. This rearrangement joins TRBV10-3 to TRBJ1-1; no clear D. The germline V gene encodes CDR1 ENHRY and CDR2 SYGVKD. The CDR3 has 16 residues. Deletions cut 2 bases from V and 4 bases from J, with 17 bases between.

The sample holds many counts of this clonotype. The CDR3 region is CSARTSGRGHEQYF. DNA of the CDR3: TGCAGTGCTAGAACTAGCGGGAGGGGCCACGAGCAGTACTTC. V and J are TRBV20-1 and TRBJ2-7, with TRBD2 matching over 13 bases. The CDR3 contains 14 residues. Germline V gene sequence: CDR1 DFQATT, CDR2 SNEGSKA (reference sequence). V was pared by 2 bases and J by 5 bases, with 3 bases of the junction left unmatched.

This clonotype was detected ten times or more. The rearrangement uses TRBV4-3 and TRBJ1-5; D not certain. Germline V gives CDR1 LGHNA, CDR2 YSLEER. The CDR3 runs to 15 residues. V lost 0 bases and J lost 1, with 7 bases in between. CDR3 DNA: TGCGCCAGCAGCCAAGAGTGGCAGAGCAATCAGCCCCAGCATTTT. Translated, it gives CASSQEWQSNQPQHF.